The 21 T cell receptor beta chains reported below all come from one sample, sequenced in a study of tumor-infiltrating lymphocytes in primary liver carcinoma. The authors made TCR beta cDNA from around 500 ng total RNA with a constant-region primer. Researchers made the TCR beta libraries by running three nested multiplex PCR rounds with slightly modified ARM-PCR. A C-beta reverse primer and TRBV1-TRBV30 forward primers served in each of the first two PCR rounds, at 9 to 10 cycles apiece. TCRdb analysed the multiplex PCR reads with MiXCR anew, one entry per CDR3 protein. This sample carries about 110,000 distinct CDR3 sequences, roughly four fifths of them seen once, and the ten largest clones take about 20%. Between about 20 and 30 mg of unsorted bulk tissue served as the source from which RNA and DNA were co-extracted. Input material: liver tumor tissue from sampling region 3. The subset: tumor region T3, left-lateral pole. Every receptor here comes from a man in his forties with primary liver carcinoma and hepatitis B virus infection.

The V call is TRBV7-2, the J call TRBJ2-7; 7 bases are shared with TRBD2. J gave up 1 base and V 3 bases, and 6 bases lay outside the gene matches. Germline V gives CDR1 SGHTA, CDR2 FQGNSA. CDR3 size: 15 residues. CDR3 in amino acids: CASSFWGSGSYEQYF. The CDR3 DNA sequence: TGTGCCAGCAGCTTTTGGGGTAGCGGGTCCTACGAGCAGTACTTC.

Details on this clonotype: Sequence at one end of the junction differs from germline and may be a read error. This rearrangement joins TRBV5-1 to TRBJ1-6, with D uncertain. Germline lookup yields CDR1 SGHRS and CDR2 YFSETQ. CDR3 length: 17 residues. As DNA, the CDR3 is TGCGCCAGCAGCTTGCAACAGCGGGTCAGTACTAATTCACCCCTCCACTTC. This gives the protein CASSLQQRVSTNSPLHF.

This chain links TRBV14 with TRBJ2-1; 8 nucleotides line up with TRBD2. From germline, CDR1 is SGHDN and CDR2 FVKESK. The CDR3 is made up of 16 amino acids. The DNA of the CDR3 is TGTACCTGCAGTGCCGTAGCGGGATGGATAAACAATGAGCAGTTCTTC. Its protein product is CTCSAVAGWINNEQFF.

V and J are TRBV4-3 and TRBJ2-5; no clear D gene. Looked up from germline, CDR1 is LGHNA and CDR2 is YSLEER. This CDR3 is 13 amino acids long. Trimming removed 6 bases from V and 5 bases from J, with 13 bases in between. CDR3 sequence: CASSQNLGETQYF. CDR3 nucleotides: TGCGCCAGCAGTCAAAATTTGGGGGAGACCCAGTACTTC.

On this clonotype itself: As the CDR3 is not closed by the conserved phenylalanine or tryptophan, this likely results from a read error. The chain links TRBV6-2 or TRBV6-3 to TRBJ2-1; D is perhaps TRBD2 (5 bases). V gave up 7 bases and J gave up 10 bases, with 17 bases separating them. CDR3 length: 13 residues. The V gene's germline CDR1 is MNHEY and CDR2 SVGEGT. CDR3 bases: TGTGCCAGCAAGGGAAGCGGTAGGAGCGAGCAGTTCTTA. As protein: CASKGSGRSEQFL.

This clonotype was recorded only once. One end of the junction varies from germline; a read error may be responsible. The rearrangement uses TRBV5-6 and TRBJ2-1; TRBD1 might be the D (7 bases). The CDR3 runs to 17 residues. CDR1 and CDR2 (germline): SGHDT, YYEEEE. The CDR3 is CASSTNLQGRGYNEPFF. CDR3 DNA sequence: TGTGCCAGCAGCACGAACCTACAGGGGCGGGGCTACAATGAGCCGTTCTTC.

Comments on this clonotype: The germline gene is not matched at one end of the junction; a read error may be the cause. The chain has TRBV10-2 and TRBJ2-7; TRBD2 is a possible D gene (6 bases). The CDR3 spans 13 residues. CDR1 is WSHSY, CDR2 SAAADI, per germline. CDR3 sequence: CASTRGASYDQYF. The DNA of the CDR3 is TGCGCCAGCACGCGGGGCGCCTCCTACGACCAGTACTTC.

This clonotype has only one observation. An end of the junction differs from the germline gene, which may be a read error. The chain recombines TRBV5-4 with TRBJ2-1; 11 bases are a match to TRBD2. This CDR3 spans 17 amino acids. Germline V lookup: CDR1 SGHNT, CDR2 YYREEE (reference sequence). CDR3 DNA sequence: TGTGCCATCAGCAGGACGAATAGCGGGAGGGCTTACAATGAGCAGTTCTTC. This codes for CAISRTNSGRAYNEQFF.

Of note for this clonotype: One end of the junction fails to match germline, which may point to a read error. The rearrangement links TRBV29-1 to TRBJ2-2, with D perhaps matching TRBD2 (5 bases). The CDR3 is 11 amino acids. The germline V gene has CDR1 SQVTM and CDR2 ANQGSEA. The CDR3 DNA is TGTAGCGTTGGACTCACCAGGGAGCTGTTTTTT. It codes for CSVGLTRELFF.

With regard to this clonotype: Germline and junction disagree at one end, which may indicate a read error. V and J are TRBV28 and TRBJ1-2; the D is unclear. This CDR3 comprises 15 residues. Germline assignment: CDR1 MDHEN and CDR2 SYDVKM. CDR3: CASSTLSESSYGYTF. The CDR3 region has the DNA TGTGCCAGCAGCACTCTATCTGAAAGTAGCTATGGCTACACCTTT.

A word on this clonotype: No conserved phenylalanine or tryptophan ends this CDR3, so it is likely a read error. The rearrangement uses TRBV11-2 and TRBJ1-1, with D perhaps matching TRBD1 (5 bases). Germline V gene data show CDR1 as SGHAT and CDR2 as FQNNGV. The CDR3 totals 15 residues. CDR3 residues: CAGSLDRGPPGEAFL. Written as DNA, the CDR3 is TGTGCCGGCAGCCTAGATCGGGGCCCGCCTGGTGAAGCTTTCTTA.

A word on this clonotype: The junction does not match germline at one end; this may be a read error. The CDR3 here is CASSEFTGHTNQASTYTQYF. CDR3 DNA: TGTGCCAGCAGTGAGTTCACGGGACACACAAATCAAGCTAGCACATATACGCAGTATTTT. The chain links TRBV6-1 to TRBJ2-3, with D tentatively TRBD1 (6 bases). CDR1 and CDR2 from the germline V gene are MNHNS and SASEGT. CDR3 length: 20 residues.

In this sample, this clonotype turned up once. CDR3: CASSWRGLAGDLSSYNEQFF. The CDR3 DNA follows: TGTGCCAGCAGCTGGAGGGGGCTAGCGGGAGATTTGAGCTCCTACAATGAGCAGTTCTTC. V gene TRBV13 combines with J gene TRBJ2-1, with TRBD2 matching over 10 bases. The CDR3 totals 20 residues. With 4 bases clipped from V and 0 bases from J, the junction kept 15 bases outside the gene matches. Per the germline V gene, CDR1 is PRHDT and CDR2 is FYEKMQ (reference sequence).

Of note for this clonotype: An end of the junction does not agree with germline; a read error may underlie this. The gene calls are TRBV5-4 and TRBJ2-1; possibly TRBD2 for D (5 bases). Germline CDR1 SGHNT, CDR2 YYREEE (reference sequence). The CDR3 covers 14 residues. The DNA of the CDR3 is TGTGCCAGCAGCTCTCAGCGGAACTACAATGAGCTGTTCTTC. It specifies CASSSQRNYNELFF.

This clonotype was seen many times. V usage is TRBV7-9 and J usage is TRBJ2-7; D unresolved. Germline V lookup: CDR1 SEHNR, CDR2 FQNEAQ (reference sequence). The length of the CDR3 is 13 residues. Trimming shortened V by 5 bases and J by 7 bases, and 15 bases separated the two germline ends. In nucleotides, the CDR3 is TGTGCCAGCAGCCCCCGGGTCGGAAGGGAGCAGTACTTC. Translating it yields CASSPRVGREQYF.

The chain joins TRBV18 to TRBJ1-1; D is unclear. The germline V gene has CDR1 KGHSH and CDR2 LQKENI. CDR3 size: 14 residues. V lost 3 bases, J lost 1 base, and 9 bases lay in between. The CDR3: CASSPNTQNTEAFF. The CDR3 DNA is TGTGCCAGCTCACCCAACACACAGAACACTGAAGCTTTCTTT.

This clonotype appeared many times. The V and J genes are TRBV12-3 or TRBV12-4 and TRBJ1-5; TRBD1 is a possible D gene (5 bases). The CDR3 is 13 residues long. V shed 1 base and J shed 5 bases, with 6 bases lying between them. In DNA, the CDR3 is TGTGCCAGCAGTTTAGGCAGGGATCAGCCCCAGCATTTT. Its protein is CASSLGRDQPQHF.

This clonotype came up a few times. The gene calls are TRBV11-2 and TRBJ1-1; D perhaps matches TRBD1 (5 bases). V was trimmed by 4 bases and J by 6 bases, leaving 9 bases between them. This CDR3 is built from 12 residues. Germline V gives CDR1 SGHAT, CDR2 FQNNGV. DNA of the CDR3: TGTGCCAGCAGCTCTAAACAGGCTGAAGCTTTCTTT. Protein sequence: CASSSKQAEAFF.

The chain's CDR3 is CASSFVDRSATNEKLFF. The CDR3 DNA sequence: TGTGCCAGCAGTTTTGTGGACAGATCTGCAACTAATGAAAAACTGTTTTTT. V usage is TRBV28 and J usage is TRBJ1-4, with D perhaps TRBD1 (6 bases). The CDR3 has 17 residues. CDR1 is MDHEN and CDR2 is SYDVKM in the germline V gene. The germline V and J ends were trimmed by 3 bases and 0 bases, with 14 bases remaining between them. Supplemented by reference TRBV28 and TRBJ1-4, the full variable domain reads DVKVTQSSRYLVKRTGEKVFLECVQDMDHENMFWYRQDPGLGLRLIYFSYDVKMKEKGDIPEGYSVSREKKERFSLILESASTNQTSMYLCASSFVDRSATNEKLFFGSGTQLSVL.

This clonotype was observed once. As the CDR3 is not closed by the conserved phenylalanine or tryptophan, this likely results from a read error. The chain has TRBV6-5 and TRBJ1-4, with 7 bases matching TRBD1. This CDR3 is 15 amino acids long. Trimming at V came to 7 bases and at J to 7 bases, leaving 12 bases not matched to a gene. Germline V lookup: CDR1 MNHEY, CDR2 SVGAGI. CDR3 nucleotides: TGTGCCAGCAAAGCCGGTGTAACAGGGGTTGAAAAACTGTTTTCT. Protein: CASKAGVTGVEKLFS.

The V call is TRBV11-3, the J call TRBJ2-2; perhaps D is TRBD1 or TRBD2 (6 bases each). From germline, CDR1 is SGHNT and CDR2 YENEEA. There are 17 residues in the CDR3. V was shortened by 7 bases and J by 1 base, with 19 bases between the two germline ends. CDR3 bases: TGTGCCAGCACCCACGGGGGCAGGATCTTGAACACCGGGGAGCTGTTTTTT. This encodes CASTHGGRILNTGELFF.